Given below is one T cell receptor (beta chain) in context. A far bigger clonotype differs at one base, so this is likely a read error. In germline, CDR1 is WNHNN, CDR2 SYGVQD (reference sequence). This CDR3 is built from 13 residues. Profiled with immunoSEQ multiplex PCR; TCRdb holds only in-frame clones, not every one. The table lists fewer than 600,000 clones, around 78% of them singletons, with around 11% in the top ten. This entry comes from a study of shared clonotypes between healthy human individuals. The chain is built from TRBV10-1 and TRBJ1-1; D might be TRBD1 (6 bases). The sequence was obtained from a woman aged 40 to 55 in good health. Some clones in this sample may be carry-over from other donors' samples. Sequenced input: PBMCs. The DNA for the CDR3 is TGCGCCAGCAGCGAGGACAGCTACACTGGAGCTTTCTTT. Translation: CASSEDSYTGAFF.